The 14 T cell receptor beta chains listed next were all sequenced from one sample in a study of glioma-infiltrating T cells after dendritic cell vaccination. Produced via immunoSEQ multiplex PCR; TCRdb's table is partial and in-frame only. The profile shows fewer than 85,000 clones, around 86% of them singletons. Described time point: after dendritic cell vaccination, including at tumor progression/relapse. Sequencing was performed on blood, taken after dendritic cell vaccination. Source of these receptors: a human donor with glioblastoma.

This clone has only a few counts. This rearrangement joins TRBV10-1 to TRBJ2-7; TRBD2 might be the D (5 bases). V lost 8 bases, J lost 6 bases, and 17 bases lay in between. This CDR3 contains 13 residues. Per the germline V gene, CDR1 is WNHNN and CDR2 is SYGVQD (reference sequence). The CDR3 region has the DNA TGCGCCAGCGGGCAGGCCCGAGAGGGCGAGCAGTACTTC. It codes for CASGQAREGEQYF.

The sample holds a few counts of this clone. The chain carries TRBV6-1 and TRBJ2-1; 14 bases match TRBD2. The CDR3 is made up of 18 amino acids. V shed 4 bases, J shed 2 bases, and the junction held 7 bases outside the gene matches. Germline V gene sequence: CDR1 MNHNS, CDR2 SASEGT. The CDR3 sequence: CASSAGTSGRGTYNEQFF. CDR3 nucleotides: TGTGCCAGCAGTGCCGGGACTAGCGGGAGAGGGACCTACAATGAGCAGTTCTTC.

The rearrangement joins TRBV18 to TRBJ1-2; TRBD1 matches at 8 bases. V lost 5 bases, J lost 3 bases, and 5 bases stayed unmatched. The CDR3 contains 14 residues. Per the germline V gene, CDR1 is KGHSH and CDR2 is LQKENI. Here the CDR3 reads CASSVGQGDYGYTF. CDR3 DNA: TGTGCCAGCTCAGTCGGACAGGGTGACTATGGCTACACCTTC. Together with reference TRBV18 and TRBJ1-2, the CDR3 gives the full variable domain: NAGVMQNPRHLVRRRGQEARLRCSPMKGHSHVYWYRQLPEEGLKFMVYLQKENIIDESGMPKERFSAEFPKEGPSILRIQQVVRGDSAAYFCASSVGQGDYGYTFGSGTRLTVV.

The chain links TRBV5-4 to TRBJ1-2; D gene ambiguous. The CDR3 runs 14 residues. The germline V gene encodes CDR1 SGHNT and CDR2 YYREEE (reference sequence). Trimming left V 4 bases short and J 7 bases short, with 17 bases between. CDR3 protein: CASSLPTPAGGYTF. CDR3 nucleotide sequence: TGTGCCAGCAGCCTCCCGACTCCCGCGGGTGGCTACACCTTC.

V gene TRBV28 combines with J gene TRBJ2-5; 11 positions match TRBD2. Trimming at V came to 6 bases and at J to 1 base, leaving 7 bases not matched to a gene. Per germline, CDR1 MDHEN and CDR2 SYDVKM. The CDR3 sequence is 16 residues long. As DNA, the CDR3 is TGTGCCAGCAGCTGGGGCACTAGCGGGGGCCAAGAGACCCAGTACTTC. This translates into CASSWGTSGGQETQYF. Complete variable domain (other parts from reference TRBV28 and TRBJ2-5): DVKVTQSSRYLVKRTGEKVFLECVQDMDHENMFWYRQDPGLGLRLIYFSYDVKMKEKGDIPEGYSVSREKKERFSLILESASTNQTSMYLCASSWGTSGGQETQYFGPGTRLLVL.

The chain uses TRBV6-5 and TRBJ2-7; possible D gene TRBD2, 5 bases. This CDR3 comprises 12 residues. V was trimmed by 5 bases and J by 7 bases, leaving 12 bases between them. CDR1 and CDR2 from the germline V gene are MNHEY and SVGAGI. The CDR3 DNA follows: TGTGCCAGCAGTAGGATGACGGGGGAGCAGTACTTC. Translated, it gives CASSRMTGEQYF.

This clone was counted a few times. The chain employs TRBV12-5 and TRBJ2-7, with D hard to call. Germline values: CDR1 LGHNT, CDR2 FRNRAP. V lost 5 bases, J lost 3 bases, and 5 bases lay in between. This CDR3 has 11 amino acids. The CDR3 sequence: CASGASYEQYF. The CDR3 DNA follows: TGTGCTAGTGGTGCTAGCTACGAGCAGTACTTC.

The chain has TRBV7-2 and TRBJ2-3, with 12 bases aligning to TRBD1. Germline V gene lookup returns CDR1 SGHTA and CDR2 FQGNSA. The J segment lost 4 bases and the V segment lost 6 bases, leaving 5 bases of the junction unmatched. This CDR3 has 15 amino acids. This CDR3 reads CASSSGTGGSDTQYF. The CDR3 DNA is TGTGCCAGCAGTTCCGGGACAGGGGGCTCAGATACGCAGTATTTT. Using reference TRBV7-2 and TRBJ2-3 for the parts outside the CDR3, the full variable domain is GAGVSQSPSNKVTEKGKDVELRCDPISGHTALYWYRQSLGQGLEFLIYFQGNSAPDKSGLPSDRFSAERTGGSVSTLTIQRTQQEDSAVYLCASSSGTGGSDTQYFGPGTRLTVL.

V is TRBV12-5 and J is TRBJ2-3, with 13 positions matching TRBD2. The CDR3 runs to 16 residues. CDR1 is LGHNT, CDR2 FRNRAP, per germline. With 5 bases clipped from V and 2 bases from J, the junction kept 4 bases outside the gene matches. The CDR3 protein is CASGLGLAGLTDTQYF. In DNA form, the CDR3 reads TGTGCTAGTGGTCTGGGACTAGCGGGACTCACAGATACGCAGTATTTT.

The J gene is TRBJ2-7, the V gene TRBV5-4, with 9 bases fitting TRBD2. The CDR3 consists of 15 residues. Germline assignment: CDR1 SGHNT and CDR2 YYREEE (reference sequence). V trimming: 4 bases; J trimming: 5 bases; junction bases outside the gene matches: 10. The DNA of the CDR3 is TGTGCCAGCAGCCCAGGGACTAGCCTCACTCACGAGCAGTACTTC. Residues: CASSPGTSLTHEQYF.

This chain uses TRBV7-6 with TRBJ2-1; no clear D. CDR1 is SGHVS, CDR2 FNYEAQ, per germline. The CDR3 runs to 14 residues. Trimming removed 1 base at V and 4 bases at J, with 8 bases between. The CDR3 reads CASSLGTTYNEQFF. In nucleotides, the CDR3 is TGTGCCAGCAGCTTAGGCACTACATACAATGAGCAGTTCTTC.

The V call is TRBV5-1, the J call TRBJ2-3; D is undetermined. V was clipped by 2 bases and J by 0 bases, with 7 bases between them. The V gene's germline CDR1 is SGHRS and CDR2 YFSETQ. The length of the CDR3 is 14 residues. CDR3 amino acids: CASSFDSSTDTQYF. For the CDR3, the DNA is TGCGCCAGCAGCTTCGACTCTAGCACAGATACGCAGTATTTT.

The chain employs TRBV10-1 and TRBJ2-3, with 9 bases that match TRBD2. V shed 6 bases and J 2 bases; nucleotides not matched to a gene: 9. CDR3 length: 16 amino acids. Germline CDR1 and CDR2: WNHNN and SYGVQD (reference sequence). CDR3 bases: TGCGCCAGCAGCGACATAGCGGGGGACACCACAGATACGCAGTATTTT. Amino acids: CASSDIAGDTTDTQYF.

This sequence joins TRBV28 and TRBJ2-7; tentative D call: TRBD1 (6 bases). This CDR3 has 15 residues. Trimming left V 4 bases short and J 3 bases short, with 16 bases between. Germline V gene sequence: CDR1 MDHEN, CDR2 SYDVKM. This chain's CDR3 is CASSSFSGVSYEQYF. Written as DNA, the CDR3 is TGTGCCAGCAGTTCTTTTTCAGGGGTTAGCTACGAGCAGTACTTC.